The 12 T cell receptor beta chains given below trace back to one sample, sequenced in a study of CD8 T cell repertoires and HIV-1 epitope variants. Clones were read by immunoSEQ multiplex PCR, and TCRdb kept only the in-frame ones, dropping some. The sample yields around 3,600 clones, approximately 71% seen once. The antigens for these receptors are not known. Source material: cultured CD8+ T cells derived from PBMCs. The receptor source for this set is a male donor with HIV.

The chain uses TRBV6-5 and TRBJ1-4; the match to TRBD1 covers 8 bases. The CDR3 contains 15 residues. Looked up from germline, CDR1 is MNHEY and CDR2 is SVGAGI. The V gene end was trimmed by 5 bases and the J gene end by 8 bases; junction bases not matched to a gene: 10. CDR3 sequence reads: CASSTRTGRNEKLFF. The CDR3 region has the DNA TGTGCCAGCAGTACGCGGACAGGGCGGAACGAAAAACTGTTTTTT.

Written as DNA, the CDR3 is TGCAGCGTCTGGACAGGAGCTGAAGCTTTCTTT. Protein: CSVWTGAEAFF. The chain uses TRBV29-1 and TRBJ1-1; 7 bases fit TRBD1. From germline, CDR1 is SQVTM and CDR2 ANQGSEA. V was pared by 6 bases and J by 6 bases, with 4 bases of the junction left unmatched. CDR3 length: 11 residues.

The chain's CDR3 is CASSGSDGELFF. Written as DNA, the CDR3 is TGTGCCAGTAGTGGGAGCGACGGGGAGCTGTTTTTT. The chain combines TRBV19 with TRBJ2-2; weak D call: TRBD2 (5 bases). The germline V and J ends were trimmed by 5 bases and 7 bases, with 8 bases remaining between them. CDR1 is LNHDA, CDR2 SQIVND, per germline (reference sequence). This CDR3 has 12 amino acids.

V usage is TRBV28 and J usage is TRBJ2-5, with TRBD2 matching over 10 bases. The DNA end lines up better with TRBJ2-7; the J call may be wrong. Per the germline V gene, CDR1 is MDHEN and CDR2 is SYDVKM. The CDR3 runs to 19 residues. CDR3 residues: CASSLTVRMGTSDSYEQYF. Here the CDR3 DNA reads TGTGCCAGCAGCCTAACCGTTCGTATGGGGACTAGCGACTCCTACGAGCAGTACTTC.

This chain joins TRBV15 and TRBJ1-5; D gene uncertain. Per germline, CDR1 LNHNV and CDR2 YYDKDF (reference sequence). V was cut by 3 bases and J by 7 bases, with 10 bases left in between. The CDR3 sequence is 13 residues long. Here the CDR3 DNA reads TGTGCCACCAGCAGGGGGATAGAACAGCCCCAGCATTTT. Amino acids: CATSRGIEQPQHF.

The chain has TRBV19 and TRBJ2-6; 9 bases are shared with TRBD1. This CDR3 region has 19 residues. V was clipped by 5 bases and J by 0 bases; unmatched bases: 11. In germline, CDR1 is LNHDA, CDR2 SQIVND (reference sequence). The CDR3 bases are TGTGCCAGTAGTGTTGTAACGACAGGGGGTGGCTCTGGGGCCAACGTCCTGACTTTC. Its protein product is CASSVVTTGGGSGANVLTF.

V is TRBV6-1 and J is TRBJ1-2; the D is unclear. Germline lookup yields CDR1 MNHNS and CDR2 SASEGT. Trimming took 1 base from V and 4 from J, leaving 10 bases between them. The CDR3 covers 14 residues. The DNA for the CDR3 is TGTGCCAGCAGTGAAGTTCCCCCCGCCTATGGCTACACCTTC. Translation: CASSEVPPAYGYTF.

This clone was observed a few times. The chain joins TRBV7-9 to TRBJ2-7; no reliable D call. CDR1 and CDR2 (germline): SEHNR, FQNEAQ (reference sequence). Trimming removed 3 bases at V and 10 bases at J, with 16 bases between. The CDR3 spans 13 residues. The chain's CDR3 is CASSFQHGDLQYF. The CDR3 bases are TGTGCCAGCAGCTTTCAACACGGAGATTTACAGTACTTC.

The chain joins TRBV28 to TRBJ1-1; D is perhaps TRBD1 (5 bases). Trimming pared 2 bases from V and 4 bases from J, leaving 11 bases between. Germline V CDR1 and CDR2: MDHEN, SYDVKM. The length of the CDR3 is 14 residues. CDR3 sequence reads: CASSLIPGGTEAFF. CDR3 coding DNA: TGTGCCAGCAGTTTAATCCCGGGGGGCACTGAAGCTTTCTTT. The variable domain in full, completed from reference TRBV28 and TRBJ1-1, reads DVKVTQSSRYLVKRTGEKVFLECVQDMDHENMFWYRQDPGLGLRLIYFSYDVKMKEKGDIPEGYSVSREKKERFSLILESASTNQTSMYLCASSLIPGGTEAFFGQGTRLTVV.

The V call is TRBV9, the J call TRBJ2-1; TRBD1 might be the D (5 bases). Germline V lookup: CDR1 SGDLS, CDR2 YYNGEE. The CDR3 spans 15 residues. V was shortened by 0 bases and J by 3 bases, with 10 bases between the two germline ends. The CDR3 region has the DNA TGTGCCAGCAGCGTAGCGGAAGGGGTCTACAATGAGCAGTTCTTC. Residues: CASSVAEGVYNEQFF.

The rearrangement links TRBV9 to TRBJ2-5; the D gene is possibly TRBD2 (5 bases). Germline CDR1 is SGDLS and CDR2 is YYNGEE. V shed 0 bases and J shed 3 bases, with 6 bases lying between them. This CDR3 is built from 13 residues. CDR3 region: CASSVAGEETQYF. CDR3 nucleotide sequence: TGTGCCAGCAGCGTAGCCGGGGAAGAGACCCAGTACTTC.

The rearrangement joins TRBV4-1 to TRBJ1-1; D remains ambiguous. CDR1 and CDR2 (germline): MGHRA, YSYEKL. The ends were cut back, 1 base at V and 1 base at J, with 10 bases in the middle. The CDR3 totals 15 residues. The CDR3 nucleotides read TGCGCCAGCAGCCAAGTAGCAGGACCGAACACTGAAGCTTTCTTT. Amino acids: CASSQVAGPNTEAFF.